This T cell receptor beta chain was recorded in a study of vaccination and CD4 T cells after COVID-19. The length of the CDR3 is 15 residues. V trimming: 2 bases; J trimming: 3 bases; junction bases outside the gene matches: 5. The germline V gene encodes CDR1 SGHRS and CDR2 YFSETQ. Sequence data for DNA of cultured CD4+ T cells were generated by the Oncomine TCR Beta short-read assay. TCRdb processed the PCR reads anew with MiXCR; each CDR3 protein has one entry. Here the sample spans some 13,000 distinct CDR3 sequences, around half being singletons. The treatment was: approximately nine-day PBMC culture with coronavirus spike peptide pools or control peptides (ViraFEST assay). Comment on this clonotype: Its antigen is still unknown.

This clonotype originated in a human donor who had recovered from COVID-19. V is TRBV5-1 and J is TRBJ1-1; 9 nucleotides align to TRBD1. Material for sequencing was CD4+ T cells from blood, cultured in vitro. The CDR3 loop reads CASSFIDRGDTEAFF. CDR3 nucleotides: TGCGCCAGCAGCTTCATAGACAGGGGGGACACTGAAGCTTTCTTT.